The 11 T cell receptor beta chains presented below share a single source sample, sequenced in a study of blood T cells in healthy people across ages (dated by TCRdb to the mid-2010s). Libraries were constructed by 5' RACE. A second roughly 6 to 12 cycle PCR used a sample-barcoded 5' primer and a J-beta primer mix. The public reads were quality trimmed at Q25 with fastp and then assembled into clones with MiXCR by TCRdb, keeping productive beta chains. Rows with a matching CDR3 protein are joined into one entry that keeps the most common DNA and genes. The sample records around 2 million distinct CDR3 sequences, about two fifths of which are singletons. About 21% of the sample is in the top ten clones. The specimen sequenced was blood. The receptors come from a human donor in good health.

V is TRBV5-1 and J is TRBJ2-3; 8 bases align to TRBD1. This CDR3 has 15 residues. Trimming took 4 bases from V and 4 from J; bases not matched to a gene: 8. Per germline, CDR1 SGHRS and CDR2 YFSETQ. The CDR3 DNA sequence: TGCGCCAGCAGCGTAGCAGGGGGCGAGCCAGATACGCAGTATTTT. Protein product: CASSVAGGEPDTQYF.

This chain links TRBV7-3 with TRBJ2-1; 8 bases line up with TRBD2. This CDR3 is 13 amino acids long. In germline, CDR1 is SGHTA, CDR2 FQGTGA. Unmatched junction bases numbered 8, after V lost 6 bases and J lost 10 bases. The CDR3, as DNA: TGTGCCAGCAGACCTTCGGGGGGGCTAGAGCAGTTCTTC. As protein: CASRPSGGLEQFF.

The J gene is TRBJ1-5, the V gene TRBV12-3 or TRBV12-4; D uncertain. V lost 5 bases and J lost 0, with 11 bases in between. The CDR3 length is 15 residues. CDR3 nucleotides: TGTGCCAGCAGTCTCGACCATTCTAGCAATCAGCCCCAGCATTTT. Its protein product is CASSLDHSSNQPQHF.

On this clonotype itself: Relative to the germline gene, one junction end is altered; a read error may explain this. This rearrangement joins TRBV28 to TRBJ2-6; D is tentatively TRBD1 or TRBD2 (6 bases each). The V gene's germline CDR1 is MDHEN and CDR2 SYDVKM. The CDR3 extends over 22 amino acids. CDR3: CASSLGSRKRTRGRTGANVRTF. The CDR3 DNA follows: TGTGCCAGCAGTTTAGGTTCTCGGAAGCGCACACGGGGGAGGACGGGGGCCAACGTCCGGACTTTC. Drawing the rest from reference TRBV28 and TRBJ2-6, the complete variable domain is DVKVTQSSRYLVKRTGEKVFLECVQDMDHENMFWYRQDPGLGLRLIYFSYDVKMKEKGDIPEGYSVSREKKERFSLILESASTNQTSMYLCASSLGSRKRTRGRTGANVRTFGAGSRLTVL.

The chain employs TRBV3-1 and TRBJ2-3; no clear D gene. V shed 2 bases and J shed 12 bases, with 15 bases lying between them. CDR3 length: 13 amino acids. The germline CDR1 and CDR2 sequences are LGHDT and YNNKEL (reference sequence). CDR3 protein: CASSQNSADPQYF. The CDR3 DNA sequence: TGTGCCAGCAGCCAAAACAGCGCGGATCCTCAGTATTTT.

This clonotype was counted a few times. V gene TRBV10-3 combines with J gene TRBJ1-2; 7 bases match TRBD1. V shed 1 base and J 6 bases; nucleotides not matched to a gene: 11. The CDR3 sequence is 16 residues long. Germline values: CDR1 ENHRY, CDR2 SYGVKD. CDR3: CAISEFSSGTDHGYTF. The CDR3 DNA reads TGTGCCATCAGTGAGTTTTCTTCCGGGACAGATCATGGCTACACCTTC.

This clonotype appeared a few times. Here the CDR3 reads CASTPGHPNYGYTF. DNA of the CDR3: TGTGCCAGCACCCCGGGACACCCAAACTATGGCTACACCTTC. V and J are TRBV7-9 and TRBJ1-2; weak D call: TRBD1 (6 bases). V lost 7 bases, J lost 2 bases, and 14 bases lay in between. Germline loops: CDR1 SEHNR, CDR2 FQNEAQ (reference sequence). The CDR3 runs to 14 residues.

This clonotype was observed once. With a much larger clone just one base away, this may be a read error. The rearrangement uses TRBV10-3 and TRBJ2-1; tentatively, D is TRBD1 (5 bases). The CDR3 spans 16 residues. V was cut by 4 bases and J by 0 bases, with 13 bases left in between. Germline V CDR1 and CDR2: ENHRY, SYGVKD. This CDR3 is CAISGPTDSSYNEQFF. DNA of the CDR3: TGTGCCATCAGTGGGCCCACAGACAGCTCCTACAATGAGCAGTTCTTC.

This clonotype was seen many times. The rearrangement links TRBV5-6 to TRBJ2-5; 7 bases agree with TRBD1. CDR1 and CDR2 (germline): SGHDT, YYEEEE. With 2 bases clipped from V and 2 bases from J, the junction kept 6 bases outside the gene matches. The CDR3 loop spans 15 amino acids. The CDR3 sequence is CASSFPPGQQETQYF. The CDR3 DNA is TGTGCCAGCAGCTTCCCCCCGGGACAGCAAGAGACCCAGTACTTC.

There are a few counts of this clonotype. This chain uses TRBV4-3 with TRBJ2-5; tentatively, D is TRBD2 (6 bases). The CDR3 length is 21 residues. V lost 0 bases and J 5 bases, leaving 31 bases between the germline ends. CDR1 is LGHNA, CDR2 YSLEER, per germline. As DNA, the CDR3 is TGCGCCAGCAGCCAAGATGCCCGCCCCAGACGGGAGCACAGGAGGGTGGAGACCCAGTACTTC. Translation: CASSQDARPRREHRRVETQYF.

The rearrangement uses TRBV20-1 and TRBJ2-5, with a weak D call TRBD2 (6 bases). Trimming took off 0 bases at V and 4 bases at J, with 18 bases between the two ends. The CDR3 spans 16 residues. Germline V gives CDR1 DFQATT, CDR2 SNEGSKA (reference sequence). CDR3: CSARDPKGRTLETQYF. CDR3 in DNA: TGCAGTGCTAGAGACCCAAAGGGGAGGACTCTAGAGACCCAGTACTTC.